This TCR beta chain derives from a study of identical twins. This clonotype has just a few counts. Looked up from germline, CDR1 is LGHNA and CDR2 is YSLEER. The germline V and J ends were trimmed by 1 base and 4 bases, with 13 bases remaining between them. This CDR3 comprises 15 residues. Every sampled donor was Caucasian and healthy. From the 5' RACE reads, TCRdb called clonotypes with MiXCR, one entry per CDR3 protein. Among 600,000 to 700,000 distinct CDR3 sequences, about 20% were seen once, and the ten largest hold more than 4%. The same specimen was also included in a second study, on T cells expressing NK-cell markers. That source adds: No clear determination of HCMV specificity was made for expanded NKG2C+ T cell clones.

The source is a woman in her late teens or twenties in good health. The chain uses TRBV4-3 and TRBJ1-2; D may be TRBD1 (5 bases). The specimen was PBMCs. The CDR3 sequence: CASSQAGRGTYGYTF. CDR3 DNA sequence: TGCGCCAGCAGCCAAGCGGGGCGAGGGACCTATGGCTACACCTTC.